This TCR beta chain emerged from a study of OX40 agonist ivuxolimab in advanced cancers. Study at large: Ivuxolimab, an antibody acting as an agonist of OX40 (CD134), was used to treat patients.

The CDR3 covers 13 residues. V lost 4 bases and J 4 bases, leaving 11 bases between the germline ends. Germline V gene sequence: CDR1 SGDLS, CDR2 YYNGEE. Generated by immunoSEQ multiplex PCR, the TCRdb table keeps only in-frame clones and is missing some. The sample consists of under 85,000 clones, more than 75% of them appearing once. The receptor comes from an adult with an advanced solid tumor such as melanoma, head and neck, liver or kidney cancer. V is TRBV9 and J is TRBJ1-1; D ambiguous. This specimen consisted of CD4+ or CD8+ T cells sorted from blood, obtained in a trial of the OX40 agonist ivuxolimab. CDR3 in amino acids: CASSPPVGTEAFF. DNA of the CDR3: TGTGCCAGCAGCCCCCCAGTAGGCACTGAAGCTTTCTTT.